The 7 T cell receptor beta chains presented below share a single source sample, sequenced in a study of siplizumab effects on memory and regulatory T cells. The assay was immunoSEQ multiplex PCR, and TCRdb's table has in-frame clones only and misses some. The table includes about 100,000 clones, about 91% detected once. Material: Tregs sorted from blood. The receptors derive from a human donor in good health.

V gene TRBV6-1 combines with J gene TRBJ1-4; weak D call: TRBD1 (5 bases). This CDR3 is built from 13 residues. Germline assignment: CDR1 MNHNS and CDR2 SASEGT. V was clipped by 7 bases and J by 5 bases, with 11 bases between them. The CDR3 loop reads CASMRGLNEKLFF. The DNA of the CDR3 is TGTGCCAGCATGAGGGGACTAAATGAAAAACTGTTTTTT.

V gene TRBV4-2 combines with J gene TRBJ2-3; D not resolved. The germline gives CDR1 LGHNA, CDR2 YNFKEQ. The CDR3 has 14 residues. V gave up 0 bases and J gave up 4 bases, with 8 bases separating them. The CDR3 region has the DNA TGTGCCAGCAGCCAAGATCAGAGTCCAGATACGCAGTATTTT. It specifies CASSQDQSPDTQYF.

The rearrangement joins TRBV5-6 to TRBJ2-5; possible D gene TRBD1, 6 bases. The CDR3 extends over 14 amino acids. Trimming cost V 1 base and J 3 bases, with 10 bases left between them. CDR1 is SGHDT, CDR2 YYEEEE, per germline. The CDR3 DNA reads TGTGCCAGCAGCTTGACAGGGAATAAAGAGACCCAGTACTTC. Amino acids: CASSLTGNKETQYF.

The V gene is TRBV5-3, the J gene TRBJ1-5; unclear D gene. TRBV5-3 belongs to the ORF category, with a function that is uncertain. The V end lost 2 bases, the J end lost 5 bases, and 5 bases lay between the germline ends. This CDR3 contains 12 residues. The CDR3 reads CARSLRDQPQHF. In nucleotides, the CDR3 is TGTGCCAGAAGCTTACGTGATCAGCCCCAGCATTTT.

This clone was detected a few times. J is TRBJ1-1 and V is TRBV4-1; no reliable D call. Trimming cost V 1 base and J 3 bases, with 15 bases left between them. The CDR3 runs 16 residues. Germline V gene data show CDR1 as MGHRA and CDR2 as YSYEKL. The CDR3 DNA reads TGCGCCAGCAGCCAAGTTAATATGGGGTTCTACACTGAAGCTTTCTTT. Encoded protein: CASSQVNMGFYTEAFF.

The genes are TRBV6-5 and TRBJ2-3; 11 bases agree with TRBD2. The CDR3 loop spans 15 amino acids. The V gene end was trimmed by 6 bases and the J gene end by 2 bases; junction bases not matched to a gene: 4. CDR1 and CDR2 from the germline V gene are MNHEY and SVGAGI. The CDR3 is CASRLAGVNTDTQYF. As DNA, the CDR3 is TGTGCCAGCAGACTAGCGGGAGTTAACACAGATACGCAGTATTTT.

CDR3 bases: TGTGCCACCAGCAGTTTCTCTAGCGGGAGTACAGATACGCAGTATTTT. Translating gives CATSSFSSGSTDTQYF. The J gene is TRBJ2-3, the V gene TRBV15; TRBD2 matches at 10 bases. Looked up from germline, CDR1 is LNHNV and CDR2 is YYDKDF (reference sequence). The CDR3 is 16 residues long. Trimming removed 3 bases from V and 3 bases from J; junction bases left unmatched: 6.